This TCR beta chain stems from a study of T cell changes during pregnancy in multiple sclerosis. Trimming shortened V by 4 bases and J by 5 bases, and 12 bases separated the two germline ends. CDR1 is KGHSH and CDR2 is LQKENI in the germline V gene. The CDR3 spans 14 residues. The data were produced by immunoSEQ multiplex PCR, yet TCRdb's version contains in-frame clones alone and is incomplete. The data contain about 47,000 clones, around 93% of them singletons. The J gene is TRBJ2-1, the V gene TRBV18; TRBD2 might be the D (6 bases). This receptor was taken from a female donor with multiple sclerosis, enrolled in a pregnancy study. Material: peripheral blood, obtained in the second trimester of pregnancy. The CDR3 DNA sequence: TGTGCCAGCTCACTACGACTAGAAGACAATGAGCAGTTCTTC. Translation gives CASSLRLEDNEQFF.